This T cell receptor beta chain was sequenced for a study of T cell clonality in common variable immunodeficiency. Overall study results and limits: Fewer deletions and N-nucleotide insertions were reportedly seen in common variable immunodeficiency TCR beta sequences.

Sequencing used immunoSEQ multiplex PCR; TCRdb keeps in-frame clones, though not all of them. The sample lists tens of thousands of clones, none appearing once, the ten largest making up approximately 13%. Ten or more counts support this clone. The antigen is unknown. The DNA ends 3 residues before the CDR3 does, and the rest of the CDR3 is filled in from the germline J gene. Germline trimming cut 6 bases from V and 4 bases from J; bases unmatched to any gene: 7. Germline V gene sequence: CDR1 MNHEY, CDR2 SVGEGT. There are 14 residues in the CDR3. The rearrangement uses TRBV6-2 or TRBV6-3 and TRBJ2-3, with 7 positions matching TRBD1. This TCR was recovered from a person aged 18 to 75 in good health. The sequenced sample consisted of peripheral blood mononuclear cells. CDR3 protein: CASSLTGDPDTQYF. CDR3 bases read: TGTGCCAGCAGCCTCACAGGGGATCCAGATACG.